This T cell receptor beta chain is from a study of OX40 agonist ivuxolimab in advanced cancers. Findings of the study overall: Fewer expanded clones were found on average in CD4+ than in CD8+ T cells. At 0.1 to 3.0 mg/kg and by week 6, CD4+ and CD8+ T cells in the blood had expanded clonally.

This CDR3 is built from 11 residues. Per germline, CDR1 DFQATT and CDR2 SNEGSKA (reference sequence). In regard to this clone: Its target is unknown. One end of the junction varies from germline; a read error may be responsible.

TCRdb's copy holds only in-frame clones and misses some; the assay was immunoSEQ multiplex PCR. In the table there are about 45,000 clones, roughly 86% of which are singletons. Blood sampling took place at baseline, cycle 4 day 1, and cycle 7 day 1. The sequence came from an adult with an advanced solid tumor such as melanoma, head and neck, liver or kidney cancer. Material: CD4+ or CD8+ T cells sorted from blood, obtained in a trial of the OX40 agonist ivuxolimab. The chain joins TRBV20-1 to TRBJ2-7; D might be TRBD1 or TRBD2, each matching 6 bases. CDR3 in amino acids: CSAMKGGEQYF. CDR3 DNA: TGCAGCGCTATGAAGGGGGGCGAGCAGTACTTC.